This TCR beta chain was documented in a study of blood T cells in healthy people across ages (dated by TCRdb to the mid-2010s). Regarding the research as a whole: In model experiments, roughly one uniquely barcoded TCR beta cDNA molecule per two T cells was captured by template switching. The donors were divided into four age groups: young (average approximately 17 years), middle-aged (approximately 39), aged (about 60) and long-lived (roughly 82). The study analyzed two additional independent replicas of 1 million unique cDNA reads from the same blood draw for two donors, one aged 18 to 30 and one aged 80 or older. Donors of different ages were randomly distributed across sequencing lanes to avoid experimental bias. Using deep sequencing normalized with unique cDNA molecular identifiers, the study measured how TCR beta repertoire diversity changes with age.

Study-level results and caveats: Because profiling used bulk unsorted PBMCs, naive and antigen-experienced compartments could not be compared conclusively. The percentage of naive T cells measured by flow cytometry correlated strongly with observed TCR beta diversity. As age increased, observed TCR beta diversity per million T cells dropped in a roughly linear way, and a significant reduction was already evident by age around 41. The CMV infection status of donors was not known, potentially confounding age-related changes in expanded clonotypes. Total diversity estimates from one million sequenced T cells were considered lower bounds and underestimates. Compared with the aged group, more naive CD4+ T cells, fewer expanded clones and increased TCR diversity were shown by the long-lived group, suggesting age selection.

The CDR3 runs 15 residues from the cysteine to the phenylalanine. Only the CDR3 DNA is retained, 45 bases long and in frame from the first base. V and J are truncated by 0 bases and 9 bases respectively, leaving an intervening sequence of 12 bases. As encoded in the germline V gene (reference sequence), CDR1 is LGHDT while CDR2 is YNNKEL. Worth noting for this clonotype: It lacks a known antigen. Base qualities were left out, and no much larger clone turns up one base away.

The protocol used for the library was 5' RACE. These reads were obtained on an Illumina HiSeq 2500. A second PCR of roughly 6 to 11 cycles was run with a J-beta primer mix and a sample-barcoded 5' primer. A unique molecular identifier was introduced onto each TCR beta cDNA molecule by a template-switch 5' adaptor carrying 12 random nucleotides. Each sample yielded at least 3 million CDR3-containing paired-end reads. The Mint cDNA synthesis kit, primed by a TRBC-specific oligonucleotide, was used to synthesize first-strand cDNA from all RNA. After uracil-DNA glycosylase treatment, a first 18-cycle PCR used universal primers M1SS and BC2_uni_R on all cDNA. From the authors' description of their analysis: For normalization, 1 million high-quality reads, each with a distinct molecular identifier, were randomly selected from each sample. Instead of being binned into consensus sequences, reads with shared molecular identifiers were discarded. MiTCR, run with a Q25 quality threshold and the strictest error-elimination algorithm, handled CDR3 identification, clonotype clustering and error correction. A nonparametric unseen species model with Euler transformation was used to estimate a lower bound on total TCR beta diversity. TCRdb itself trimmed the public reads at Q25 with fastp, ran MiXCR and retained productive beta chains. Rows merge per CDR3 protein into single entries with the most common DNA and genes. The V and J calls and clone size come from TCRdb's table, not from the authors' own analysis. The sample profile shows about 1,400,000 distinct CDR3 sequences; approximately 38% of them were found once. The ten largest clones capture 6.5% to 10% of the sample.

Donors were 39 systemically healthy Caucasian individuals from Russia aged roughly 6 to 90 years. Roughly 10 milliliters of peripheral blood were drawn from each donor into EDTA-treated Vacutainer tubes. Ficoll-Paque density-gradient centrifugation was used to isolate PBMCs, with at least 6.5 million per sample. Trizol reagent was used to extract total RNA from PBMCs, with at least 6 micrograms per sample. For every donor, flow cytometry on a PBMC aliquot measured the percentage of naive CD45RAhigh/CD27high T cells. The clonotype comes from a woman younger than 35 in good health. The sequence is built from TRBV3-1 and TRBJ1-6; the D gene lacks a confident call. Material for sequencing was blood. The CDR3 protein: CASSQDWSGFSPLHF. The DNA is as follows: TGTGCCAGCAGCCAAGATTGGTCAGGTTTTTCACCCCTCCACTTT.